The sequence of this T cell receptor (beta chain) was determined in a study of OX40 agonist ivuxolimab in advanced cancers. Study-level information: Intravenous ivuxolimab was administered to patients every 2 weeks at 0.01 to 10 mg/kg.

This table comes from immunoSEQ multiplex PCR, and its TCRdb copy is limited to in-frame clones, with some not included. In the table there are just over 90,000 clones, 92% of which are singletons. The CDR3 totals 13 residues. V lost 5 bases and J lost 6; bases outside the gene matches: 7. Per germline, CDR1 LNHDA and CDR2 SQIVND (reference sequence). This chain joins TRBV19 and TRBJ2-7; 7 bases fit TRBD1. The receptor was isolated from an adult with an advanced solid tumor such as melanoma, head and neck, liver or kidney cancer. The input for sequencing was CD4+ or CD8+ T cells sorted from blood, taken in a trial of the OX40 agonist ivuxolimab. The CDR3 loop is CASSSWTGAEQYF. CDR3 bases: TGTGCCAGTAGTTCATGGACAGGAGCCGAGCAGTACTTC.